The 8 T cell receptor beta chains below were found in one sample sequenced in a study of shared clonotypes between healthy human individuals. The naive CD8 subset, CD45RO-negative cells positively selected for CCR7, excluded terminally differentiated effector memory CD45RA+ cells. The assay was immunoSEQ multiplex PCR, and TCRdb's table has in-frame clones only and misses some. Of more than 2 million clones listed, about 94% are singletons. The sequencing sample was made of naive CD8+ T cells from PBMCs. These TCRs come from a young man in good health. Some clones in this sample may be carry-over from other donors' samples.

This clone was seen once. V and J are TRBV7-7 and TRBJ2-5; TRBD2 aligns across 13 bases. Germline CDR1 is SSHAT and CDR2 is FNYEAQ (reference sequence). V gave up 3 bases and J gave up 5 bases; unmatched junction bases: 3. CDR3 length: 15 residues. In DNA, the CDR3 is TGTGCCAGCAGCTTGACTAGCGGGAGGAGTGAGACCCAGTACTTC. It translates to CASSLTSGRSETQYF.

This sequence joins TRBV5-1 and TRBJ1-4; D gene uncertain. V was cut by 5 bases and J by 2 bases, with 7 bases left in between. Germline V gives CDR1 SGHRS, CDR2 YFSETQ. The CDR3 loop spans 13 amino acids. The CDR3 nucleotides read TGCGCCAGCAGGGCAGCTACTAATGAAAAACTGTTTTTT. Its translation is CASRAATNEKLFF.

This clone occurred once. The chain links TRBV28 to TRBJ2-5; TRBD2 might be the D (5 bases). The DNA end is more similar to TRBJ2-7, so the J call may be wrong. CDR1 and CDR2 (germline): MDHEN, SYDVKM. The CDR3 runs to 14 residues. The CDR3 is CASTPYGESYEQYF. The CDR3 DNA is TGTGCCAGCACCCCATACGGGGAATCCTACGAGCAGTACTTC.

The rearrangement uses TRBV18 and TRBJ2-3; 12 bases match TRBD2. CDR3 length: 17 amino acids. V shed 2 bases and J 1 base; nucleotides not matched to a gene: 4. Germline-derived CDR1 and CDR2 are KGHSH and LQKENI. CDR3 DNA: TGTGCCAGCTCACCAAGACTAGCGGGAGATGGCACAGATACGCAGTATTTT. It translates to CASSPRLAGDGTDTQYF.

The chain joins TRBV2 to TRBJ1-4; D is possibly TRBD1 (5 bases). Trimming cost V 5 bases and J 5 bases, with 15 bases left between them. Germline V gene data show CDR1 as SNHLY and CDR2 as FYNNEI. The length of the CDR3 is 15 residues. The CDR3 DNA reads TGTGCCAGCAGTCGGACGGGGGGTCTGAATGAAAAACTGTTTTTT. It specifies CASSRTGGLNEKLFF.

A word on this clone: Other DNA sequences in the same sample also yield this CDR3. The chain has TRBV5-4 and TRBJ1-2; D might be TRBD1 (6 bases). With 2 bases removed from V and 8 bases from J, the gap between germline ends came to 10 bases. Per germline, CDR1 SGHNT and CDR2 YYREEE (reference sequence). The CDR3 totals 12 residues. CDR3 amino acids: CASSLGGSGYTF. DNA of the CDR3: TGTGCCAGCAGCTTAGGGGGGAGCGGCTACACCTTC.

Remarks on this clone: The identical CDR3 is also encoded by other nucleotide sequences in the sample. V is TRBV5-4 and J is TRBJ2-7; the D gene is possibly TRBD1 (5 bases). Germline-derived CDR1 and CDR2 are SGHNT and YYREEE (reference sequence). Trimming took 4 bases from V and 1 from J, leaving 9 bases between them. This CDR3 comprises 13 residues. The DNA of the CDR3 is TGTGCCAGCAGCCCCGACAGATCCTACGAGCAGTACTTC. It yields the protein CASSPDRSYEQYF.

The gene calls are TRBV4-3 and TRBJ1-5; a possible D gene is TRBD1 (5 bases). The CDR3 runs 18 residues. The V end was cut by 0 bases, the J end by 2 bases, with 17 bases between. The germline CDR1 and CDR2 sequences are LGHNA and YSLEER. The CDR3 is CASSQDEAFVGGNQPQHF. CDR3 sequence (DNA): TGCGCCAGCAGCCAAGATGAGGCCTTTGTGGGGGGCAATCAGCCCCAGCATTTT.